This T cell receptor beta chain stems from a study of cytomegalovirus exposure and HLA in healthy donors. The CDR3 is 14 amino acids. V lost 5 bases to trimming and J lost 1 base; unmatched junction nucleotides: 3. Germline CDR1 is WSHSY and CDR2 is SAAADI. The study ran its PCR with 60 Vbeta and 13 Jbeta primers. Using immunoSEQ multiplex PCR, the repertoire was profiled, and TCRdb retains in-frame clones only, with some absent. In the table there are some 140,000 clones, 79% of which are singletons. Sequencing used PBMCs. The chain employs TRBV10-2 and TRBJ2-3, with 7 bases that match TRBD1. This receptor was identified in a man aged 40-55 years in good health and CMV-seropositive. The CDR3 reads CASSRDRRTDTQYF. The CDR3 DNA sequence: TGCGCCAGCAGTAGGGACAGACGCACAGATACGCAGTATTTT.